These 28 T cell receptor beta chains came from one sample sequenced in a study of a mutant IDH1 vaccine in newly diagnosed glioma. This sample's time point: baseline, week 1 (first vaccination visit). Noted treatment: pre-vaccination baseline after standard-of-care therapy. Here immunoSEQ multiplex PCR was the method, and the copy in TCRdb shows in-frame clones only, minus some. Among 75,000 to 100,000 clones listed, 70% to 90% were seen once. The sequencing here drew on PBMCs, taken from a glioma patient treated with radiotherapy, temozolomide or both. The receptors come from a woman aged 45-59 years with glioma.

This sequence joins TRBV28 and TRBJ1-2; possibly TRBD1 for D (5 bases). The V and J ends lost 5 bases and 10 bases respectively, with 17 bases between them. The CDR3 extends over 13 amino acids. CDR1 is MDHEN and CDR2 is SYDVKM in the germline V gene. The CDR3 region has the DNA TGTGCCAGCAGTACCCACGTAGGGGCTCTCTACACCTTC. Protein: CASSTHVGALYTF.

The gene calls are TRBV29-1 and TRBJ2-5; 8 positions agree with TRBD1. V gave up 6 bases and J gave up 5 bases; unmatched junction bases: 8. Germline V gene lookup returns CDR1 SQVTM and CDR2 ANQGSEA. The CDR3 runs 13 residues. This chain's CDR3 is CSVGIRQGETQYF. The CDR3 DNA reads TGCAGCGTCGGAATTCGACAGGGGGAGACCCAGTACTTC. Complete variable domain (other parts from reference TRBV29-1 and TRBJ2-5): SAVISQKPSRDICQRGTSLTIQCQVDSQVTMMFWYRQQPGQSLTLIATANQGSEATYESGFVIDKFPISRPNLTFSTLTVSNMSPEDSSIYLCSVGIRQGETQYFGPGTRLLVL.

This clone has a handful of counts. V usage is TRBV4-1 and J usage is TRBJ1-1, with TRBD1 as a possible D gene (6 bases). CDR1 and CDR2 from the germline V gene are MGHRA and YSYEKL. The CDR3 sequence is 13 residues long. Trimming cost V 4 bases and J 4 bases, with 10 bases left between them. CDR3 sequence (DNA): TGCGCCAGCAGCCGGGGGCTCGGCACTGAAGCTTTCTTT. Protein sequence: CASSRGLGTEAFF.

The chain recombines TRBV6-6 with TRBJ2-1; D unclear. Between the trimmed V and J ends, which lost 0 bases and 8 bases, there was a span of 14 bases. There are 15 residues in the CDR3. Germline values: CDR1 MNHNY, CDR2 SVGAGI (reference sequence). CDR3 region: CASSYSRIVADEQFF. DNA for the CDR3: TGTGCCAGCAGTTACTCGAGGATCGTCGCCGATGAGCAGTTCTTC.

CDR3 region: CASSQETPQHF. The CDR3 DNA is TGTGCCAGCAGTCAAGAAACGCCCCAGCATTTT. The V and J genes are TRBV6-6 and TRBJ1-5; no reliable D call. Germline loops: CDR1 MNHNY, CDR2 SVGAGI (reference sequence). CDR3 length equals 11 residues. V lost 5 bases and J lost 9, with 8 bases in between.

The rearrangement joins TRBV2 to TRBJ1-3, with a tentative D call TRBD1 (5 bases). CDR1 and CDR2 from the germline V gene are SNHLY and FYNNEI. V was pared by 6 bases and J by 4 bases, with 10 bases between. The CDR3 covers 13 residues. CDR3 nucleotide sequence: TGTGCCAGCAGGGAGGACATCGGAAACACCATATATTTT. Encoded protein: CASREDIGNTIYF.

The chain's CDR3 is CASSQEKQGTSADTQYF. The CDR3 DNA is TGCGCCAGCAGCCAAGAGAAGCAAGGGACTAGCGCAGATACGCAGTATTTT. The rearrangement uses TRBV4-1 and TRBJ2-3; 10 bases agree with TRBD2. V lost 0 bases and J lost 4; bases outside the gene matches: 7. The CDR3 has 17 amino acids. In germline, CDR1 is MGHRA, CDR2 YSYEKL.

Only one count was recorded for this clone. The chain uses TRBV19 and TRBJ2-7, with 7 bases identical to TRBD1. This CDR3 has 14 residues. V lost 4 bases, J lost 3 bases, and 6 bases stayed unmatched. Germline V gene sequence: CDR1 LNHDA, CDR2 SQIVND (reference sequence). The CDR3 loop is CASSKGTASYEQYF. Written as DNA, the CDR3 is TGTGCCAGTAGTAAGGGGACAGCGAGCTACGAGCAGTACTTC.

This clone showed up just once. The V call is TRBV2, the J call TRBJ1-1; D perhaps matches TRBD1 (5 bases). V lost 6 bases and J 6 bases, leaving 11 bases between the germline ends. The CDR3 is made up of 12 amino acids. Looked up from germline, CDR1 is SNHLY and CDR2 is FYNNEI. The CDR3 spells CASRGRGAEAFF. CDR3 DNA sequence: TGTGCCAGCAGGGGGCGGGGGGCTGAAGCTTTCTTT.

The chain couples TRBV28 to TRBJ1-1, with D perhaps matching TRBD1 (5 bases). The V gene lost 2 bases and the J gene lost 7 bases, with 8 bases spanning the gap. This CDR3 has 12 amino acids. Germline V gene lookup returns CDR1 MDHEN and CDR2 SYDVKM. Written as DNA, the CDR3 is TGTGCCAGCAGTTTAGGGGGGATTGAAGCTTTCTTT. Translated: CASSLGGIEAFF.

In its sample, this clone was seen a few times. The chain uses TRBV28 and TRBJ2-7; 8 nucleotides agree with TRBD2. The CDR3 consists of 14 residues. Per germline, CDR1 MDHEN and CDR2 SYDVKM. V shed 2 bases, J shed 6 bases, and the junction held 6 bases outside the gene matches. CDR3 DNA: TGTGCCAGCAGTTTAGCGGGAGGTTCGGGCGAGCAGTACTTC. Protein sequence: CASSLAGGSGEQYF.

This clone was detected a few times. The rearrangement joins TRBV4-2 to TRBJ2-7, with 8 nucleotides matching TRBD2. The V gene end was trimmed by 3 bases and the J gene end by 5 bases; junction bases not matched to a gene: 9. This CDR3 contains 15 residues. The germline V gene encodes CDR1 LGHNA and CDR2 YNFKEQ. The CDR3 DNA reads TGTGCCAGCAGCCACGAGCCGGGACTAGTTAACGAGCAGTACTTC. It encodes CASSHEPGLVNEQYF.

V and J are TRBV5-4 and TRBJ1-3; a weak D match, TRBD1 (6 bases). The CDR3 sequence is 14 residues long. Germline-derived CDR1 and CDR2 are SGHNT and YYREEE (reference sequence). Trimming removed 2 bases at V and 4 bases at J, with 10 bases between. The CDR3 DNA follows: TGTGCCAGCAGCTTCGCAGGGGAGGGAAACACCATATATTTT. Protein product: CASSFAGEGNTIYF.

This clone has a handful of counts. V usage is TRBV18 and J usage is TRBJ1-5; D unresolved. The V end lost 4 bases, the J end lost 3 bases, and 16 bases lay between the germline ends. Germline V gives CDR1 KGHSH, CDR2 LQKENI. CDR3 length equals 16 residues. This CDR3 reads CASSRGRVEDNQPQHF. The CDR3 DNA reads as TGTGCCAGCTCACGAGGGAGGGTTGAGGACAATCAGCCCCAGCATTTT.

The chain employs TRBV5-4 and TRBJ2-6, with D perhaps matching TRBD1 (5 bases). Deletions cut 2 bases from V and 1 base from J, with 7 bases between. Germline loops: CDR1 SGHNT, CDR2 YYREEE (reference sequence). The CDR3 covers 15 residues. The CDR3 coding sequence is TGTGCCAGCAGCTTCTCAGGGTCTGGGGCCAACGTCCTGACTTTC. Translating gives CASSFSGSGANVLTF.

The V call is TRBV18, the J call TRBJ2-7; D may match TRBD1 or TRBD2 (5 bases each). The CDR3 totals 14 residues. Germline V CDR1 and CDR2: KGHSH, LQKENI. V gave up 6 bases and J gave up 2 bases, with 14 bases separating them. The CDR3 coding sequence is TGTGCCAGCTCCCTCCGGGACGGCCCCTACGAGCAGTACTTC. Protein sequence: CASSLRDGPYEQYF.

The chain employs TRBV4-1 and TRBJ2-3; a weak D match, TRBD2 (6 bases). V lost 4 bases to trimming and J lost 6 bases, with 14 bases between them. The CDR3 covers 14 residues. Germline V CDR1 and CDR2: MGHRA, YSYEKL. The CDR3 sequence: CASSPSRGTDTQYF. In nucleotides, the CDR3 is TGCGCCAGCAGCCCATCACGCGGGACGGATACGCAGTATTTT.

The gene calls are TRBV19 and TRBJ1-6; TRBD1 aligns across 9 bases. CDR3 length: 15 amino acids. The germline V gene has CDR1 LNHDA and CDR2 SQIVND (reference sequence). With 3 bases clipped from V and 6 bases from J, the junction kept 3 bases outside the gene matches. CDR3 nucleotides: TGTGCCAGTAGTATCGGGACAGGGATTAATTCACCCCTCCACTTT. This encodes CASSIGTGINSPLHF.

The chain carries TRBV9 and TRBJ1-2; D might be TRBD1 (6 bases). Germline CDR1 SGDLS, CDR2 YYNGEE. Trimming shortened V by 4 bases and J by 6 bases, and 16 bases separated the two germline ends. There are 14 residues in the CDR3. CDR3 nucleotides: TGTGCCAGCAGCCCCGAGGGGGGGGCGAATGGCTACACCTTC. It encodes CASSPEGGANGYTF.

The chain has TRBV7-3 and TRBJ2-5; D may be TRBD1 (7 bases). The germline V gene encodes CDR1 SGHTA and CDR2 FQGTGA. Deletions cut 5 bases from V and 1 base from J, with 11 bases between. The CDR3 is made up of 14 amino acids. The CDR3 nucleotides are TGTGCCAGCAGCAAGGAGGGGGCCCAAGAGACCCAGTACTTC. Translated, it gives CASSKEGAQETQYF.

This clone occurred a few times. The chain has TRBV28 and TRBJ2-7; the D gene is possibly TRBD2 (6 bases). Per the germline V gene, CDR1 is MDHEN and CDR2 is SYDVKM. Trimming removed 2 bases from V and 7 bases from J, with 15 bases in between. The CDR3 loop spans 14 amino acids. The CDR3 nucleotides read TGTGCCAGCAGTTTAGGCGGGACCACCTTGGAGCAGTACTTC. Translated, it gives CASSLGGTTLEQYF.

The V call is TRBV7-3, the J call TRBJ2-1; 7 bases align to TRBD2. Germline V gene lookup returns CDR1 SGHTA and CDR2 FQGTGA. The J segment lost 0 bases and the V segment lost 5 bases, leaving 4 bases of the junction unmatched. The CDR3 totals 15 residues. CDR3 DNA sequence: TGTGCCAGCAGCCCCGGGGGGAGCTCCTACAATGAGCAGTTCTTC. Its protein is CASSPGGSSYNEQFF.

In this sample, this clone is medium-sized. The chain employs TRBV28 and TRBJ2-5, with D perhaps given as TRBD1 or TRBD2 (6 bases each). Trimming cost V 6 bases and J 2 bases, with 16 bases left between them. Germline V lookup: CDR1 MDHEN, CDR2 SYDVKM. This CDR3 is 15 amino acids long. This CDR3 reads CASSRRGRLQETQYF. The CDR3, as DNA: TGTGCCAGCAGCCGACGGGGGCGCTTACAAGAGACCCAGTACTTC.

The genes are TRBV2 and TRBJ1-2; D unclear. The V end lost 2 bases, the J end lost 0 bases, and 7 bases lay between the germline ends. Germline V gene data show CDR1 as SNHLY and CDR2 as FYNNEI. The CDR3 loop spans 14 amino acids. Here the CDR3 DNA reads TGTGCCAGCAGTGAACGGCAGGCTAACTATGGCTACACCTTC. This translates into CASSERQANYGYTF.

The gene calls are TRBV19 and TRBJ1-2; 7 nucleotides align to TRBD1. Germline CDR1 LNHDA, CDR2 SQIVND (reference sequence). Trimming took 7 bases from V and 0 from J; bases not matched to a gene: 8. The CDR3 is 15 residues long. CDR3 residues: CASNLGTASNYGYTF. DNA of the CDR3: TGTGCCAGTAATCTCGGGACAGCCTCTAACTATGGCTACACCTTC.

This clone has a handful of counts. The chain combines TRBV10-1 with TRBJ2-1; TRBD1 is a possible D gene (6 bases). In germline, CDR1 is WNHNN, CDR2 SYGVQD (reference sequence). V shed 5 bases and J shed 6 bases, with 14 bases lying between them. The CDR3 consists of 14 residues. The CDR3: CASSRAEGGNEQFF. The CDR3 nucleotides read TGCGCCAGCAGTCGAGCGGAAGGGGGCAATGAGCAGTTCTTC.

The chain is built from TRBV5-1 and TRBJ2-2; the D call may be TRBD1 or TRBD2 (5 bases each). The ends were cut back, 0 bases at V and 3 bases at J, with 12 bases in the middle. In germline, CDR1 is SGHRS, CDR2 YFSETQ. The length of the CDR3 is 16 residues. The CDR3 nucleotides are TGCGCCAGCAGCTTGGTCGGGGCTACCGACACCGGGGAGCTGTTTTTT. Amino acids: CASSLVGATDTGELFF. The whole variable domain, filled in from reference TRBV5-1 and TRBJ2-2, reads KAGVTQTPRYLIKTRGQQVTLSCSPISGHRSVSWYQQTPGQGLQFLFEYFSETQRNKGNFPGRFSGRQFSNSRSEMNVSTLELGDSALYLCASSLVGATDTGELFFGEGSRLTVL.

J is TRBJ1-4 and V is TRBV29-1; 9 nucleotides line up with TRBD1. The CDR3 consists of 14 residues. The germline CDR1 and CDR2 sequences are SQVTM and ANQGSEA. The V segment lost 6 bases and the J segment 5 bases; nucleotides outside the gene matches: 7. The CDR3 DNA sequence: TGCAGCGTACTCCCGGGACAGGGAAATGAAAAACTGTTTTTT. Translated: CSVLPGQGNEKLFF.